These 10 T cell receptor beta chains were all obtained from the same sample, sequenced in a study of blood T cells in healthy people across ages. A second PCR of about 6 to 11 cycles used a sample-barcoded 5' primer and a J-beta primer mix. TCRdb processed the 5' RACE reads anew with MiXCR; each CDR3 protein has one entry. The sample has about 570,000 distinct CDR3 sequences, about 25% seen once; the top ten hold approximately 18%. Sample: blood. These receptors came from a woman in her 70s in good health.

This clonotype has only a few counts. The chain carries TRBV3-1 and TRBJ1-1; 9 bases line up with TRBD1. The germline V gene encodes CDR1 LGHDT and CDR2 YNNKEL (reference sequence). Unmatched junction bases numbered 14, after V lost 4 bases and J lost 5 bases. CDR3 length: 17 amino acids. CDR3 DNA sequence: TGTGCCAGCAGCCGAGTTGTGACAGGGGGACGTTGGACTGAAGCTTTCTTT. It is translated as CASSRVVTGGRWTEAFF.

The CDR3 loop is CASSLGQRQNIQYF. CDR3 nucleotide sequence: TGTGCCAGCAGCTTAGGGCAGCGGCAAAACATTCAGTACTTC. This chain connects TRBV7-2 to TRBJ2-4; D is perhaps TRBD2 (5 bases). V was pared by 1 base and J by 5 bases, with 9 bases between. The germline V gene encodes CDR1 SGHTA and CDR2 FQGNSA. The CDR3 runs to 14 residues. The full variable domain, completed using reference TRBV7-2 and TRBJ2-4, is GAGVSQSPSNKVTEKGKDVELRCDPISGHTALYWYRQSLGQGLEFLIYFQGNSAPDKSGLPSDRFSAERTGGSVSTLTIQRTQQEDSAVYLCASSLGQRQNIQYFGAGTRLSVL.

This clonotype was detected a few times. V usage is TRBV6-2 or TRBV6-3 and J usage is TRBJ2-7, with D uncertain. V was clipped by 4 bases and J by 6 bases, with 10 bases between them. Germline lookup yields CDR1 MNHEY and CDR2 SVGEGT. This CDR3 has 12 amino acids. DNA of the CDR3: TGTGCCAGCAGTTCGAATTCCCCCGAGCAGTACTTC. This gives the protein CASSSNSPEQYF.

This clonotype was counted at least ten times. The rearrangement links TRBV6-1 to TRBJ2-6, with D possibly TRBD1 on 8 matching bases. The CDR3 runs 15 residues. V dropped 4 bases and J dropped 10 bases, with 17 bases sitting between them. CDR1 and CDR2 (germline): MNHNS, SASEGT. Here the CDR3 DNA reads TGTGCCAGCAGTGCCGGACAGGGACTAAAGAACGTCCTGACTTTC. Its protein product is CASSAGQGLKNVLTF.

The chain links TRBV18 to TRBJ1-5, with TRBD1 matching 7 bases. Germline V gives CDR1 KGHSH, CDR2 LQKENI. J gave up 1 base and V 6 bases, and 6 bases lay outside the gene matches. This CDR3 has 15 amino acids. The CDR3 here is CASSATGMSNQPQHF. For the CDR3, the DNA is TGTGCCAGCTCGGCGACAGGGATGAGCAATCAGCCCCAGCATTTT.

The rearrangement uses TRBV15 and TRBJ1-4; D is uncertain. The CDR3 totals 15 residues. Germline V gives CDR1 LNHNV, CDR2 YYDKDF (reference sequence). V lost 1 base and J lost 4, with 10 bases in between. The CDR3 DNA is TGTGCCACCAGCAGAGTCCGGGCCCTTAATGAAAAACTGTTTTTT. It specifies CATSRVRALNEKLFF. The variable domain in full, with the rest retrieved from reference TRBV15 and TRBJ1-4, is DAMVIQNPRYQVTQFGKPVTLSCSQTLNHNVMYWYQQKSSQAPKLLFHYYDKDFNNEADTPDNFQSRRPNTSFCFLDIRSPGLGDTAMYLCATSRVRALNEKLFFGSGTQLSVL.

The rearrangement joins TRBV6-6 to TRBJ1-5, with 7 bases identical to TRBD1. With V trimmed by 5 bases and J by 5 bases, 6 bases remained unmatched. Looked up from germline, CDR1 is MNHNY and CDR2 is SVGAGI (reference sequence). The CDR3 is 14 residues long. The CDR3 spells CASSPTGTYQPQHF. CDR3 nucleotide sequence: TGTGCCAGCAGTCCGACAGGGACTTATCAGCCCCAGCATTTT.

CDR3 residues: CSARSGQGGMYEQYF. The CDR3 DNA sequence: TGCAGTGCTAGAAGTGGACAGGGGGGGATGTACGAGCAGTACTTC. V is TRBV20-1 and J is TRBJ2-7; 10 bases map to TRBD1. The CDR3 totals 15 residues. The germline V gene encodes CDR1 DFQATT and CDR2 SNEGSKA (reference sequence). The V and J ends lost 2 bases and 4 bases, in that order; junction bases with no gene match: 8.

A note on this clonotype: A junction end diverges from the germline sequence, so it may reflect a read error. The gene calls are TRBV12-3 or TRBV12-4 and TRBJ2-4, with 8 bases fitting TRBD1. The length of the CDR3 is 14 residues. In DNA, the CDR3 is TGTGCCAGCCGTTTAGGGACAGGCCCAAACATTCAGTACTTC. Translation gives CASRLGTGPNIQYF.

The chain joins TRBV2 to TRBJ1-4, with a tentative D call TRBD1 (6 bases). The CDR3 runs 15 residues. V was trimmed by 2 bases and J by 2 bases, leaving 9 bases between them. The germline V gene encodes CDR1 SNHLY and CDR2 FYNNEI. In DNA, the CDR3 is TGTGCCAGCAGTGAACAGGGGCGGACTAATGAAAAACTGTTTTTT. Amino acids: CASSEQGRTNEKLFF. The entire variable domain, with the rest obtained from reference TRBV2 and TRBJ1-4, is as follows: EPEVTQTPSHQVTQMGQEVILRCVPISNHLYFYWYRQILGQKVEFLVSFYNNEISEKSEIFDDQFSVERPDGSNFTLKIRSTKLEDSAMYFCASSEQGRTNEKLFFGSGTQLSVL.